This is a list of T cell receptor beta chains from one sample in a study of somatic mutations in cytotoxic T cells in rheumatoid arthritis. Generated by immunoSEQ multiplex PCR, the TCRdb table keeps only in-frame clones and is missing some. Of several thousand clones listed, around 83% are singletons. The sample consisted of CD8+ T cells sorted from blood. The receptors were sampled from a woman in her forties or fifties with rheumatoid arthritis. The CDR3 runs from the conserved cysteine through the conserved F or W. D genes are given only for firm matches. Only some rows state a clone size, as once, few, many or a class for expanded clones.

J | D | size | V | CDR3 | DNA
TRBJ1-5 | TRBD1 | - | TRBV6-1 | CASSDVTGSQPQHF | TGTGCCAGCAGTGACGTGACAGGGAGTCAGCCCCAGCATTTT
TRBJ2-1 | - | - | TRBV5-4 | CASSLAAGGFRNEQFF | TGTGCCAGCAGCTTGGCAGCTGGGGGGTTTCGGAATGAGCAGTTCTTC
TRBJ2-7 | - | once | TRBV28 | CASSLDYEQYF | TGTGCCAGCAGTCTAGACTACGAGCAGTACTTC
TRBJ2-5 | - | - | TRBV18 | CASSPPRERETQYF | TGTGCCAGCTCACCACCCCGGGAACGGGAGACCCAGTACTTC
TRBJ2-5 | - | - | TRBV5-4 | CASSLYRETQYF | TGTGCCAGCAGCTTGTATAGAGAGACCCAGTACTTC
TRBJ2-7 | - | - | TRBV6-6 | CASSYERSYEQYF | TGTGCCAGCAGTTACGAGAGGTCATACGAGCAGTACTTC
TRBJ2-7 | TRBD2 | - | TRBV28 | CASSFPPGLAGGYEQYF | TGTGCCAGCAGTTTCCCCCCGGGACTAGCGGGGGGCTACGAGCAGTACTTC
TRBJ1-2 | - | - | TRBV6-4 | CASSEGGEGHYGYTF | TGTGCCAGCAGTGAAGGAGGGGAAGGCCACTATGGCTACACCTTC
TRBJ2-7 | TRBD2 | few | TRBV15 | CATSSRAGDYEQYF | TGTGCCACCAGCAGCAGAGCGGGAGACTACGAGCAGTACTTC
TRBJ2-7 | TRBD2 | - | TRBV5-1 | CASRAAGASYEQYF | TGCGCCAGCAGGGCCGCGGGAGCGTCCTACGAGCAGTACTTC
TRBJ2-7 | - | - | TRBV6-5 | CASSPTTVSYEQYF | TGTGCCAGCAGCCCTACTACGGTTTCCTACGAGCAGTACTTC
TRBJ1-5 | - | - | TRBV21-1 | CASSYVLATWHHQPQHF | TGTGCCAGCAGCTACGTTTTAGCTACATGGCATCATCAGCCCCAGCATTTT
TRBJ2-1 | TRBD2 | - | TRBV19 | CASSIDLETSGRGDNEQFF | TGTGCCAGTAGTATAGATCTGGAGACTAGCGGGAGAGGGGACAATGAGCAGTTCTTC
TRBJ1-1 | - | once | TRBV6-1 | CASSVRENTEAFF | TGTGCCAGCAGTGTCCGGGAAAACACTGAAGCTTTCTTT
TRBJ2-7 | - | - | TRBV6-5 | CASSYRGPGEQYF | TGTGCCAGCAGTTACAGGGGCCCGGGCGAGCAGTACTTC
TRBJ2-7 | TRBD1 | - | TRBV28 | CASRGTGSSYEQYF | TGTGCCAGCAGGGGGACAGGGTCCTCCTACGAGCAGTACTTC